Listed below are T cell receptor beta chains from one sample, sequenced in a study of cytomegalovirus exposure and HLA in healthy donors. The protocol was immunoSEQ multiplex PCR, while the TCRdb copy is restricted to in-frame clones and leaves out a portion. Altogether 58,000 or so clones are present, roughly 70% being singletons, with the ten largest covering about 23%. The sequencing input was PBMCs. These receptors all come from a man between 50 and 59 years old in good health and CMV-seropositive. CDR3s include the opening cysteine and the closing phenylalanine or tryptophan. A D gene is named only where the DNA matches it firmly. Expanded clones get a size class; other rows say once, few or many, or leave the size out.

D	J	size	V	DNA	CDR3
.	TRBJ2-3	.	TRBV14	TGTGCCAGCAGCCTTAAAGTGAGGACTACAGGCACAGATACGCAGTATTTT	CASSLKVRTTGTDTQYF
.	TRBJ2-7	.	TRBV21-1	TGTGCCAGCAGCCCTCCGGGACAGGGAGGGTACTTC	CASSPPGQGGYF
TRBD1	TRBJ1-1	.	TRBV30	TGTGCCTGGAGCTCACCCTACAGGGGGCGTAGGAACACTGAAGCTTTCTTT	CAWSSPYRGRRNTEAFF
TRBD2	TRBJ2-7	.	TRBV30	TGTGCCTGGAGAACCGGGACTACGTCCTACGAGCAGTACTTC	CAWRTGTTSYEQYF
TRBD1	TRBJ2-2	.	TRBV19	TGTGCCAGTAGTAGGACAGGGTATACCGGGGAGCTGTTTTTT	CASSRTGYTGELFF
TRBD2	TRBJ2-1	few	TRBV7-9	TGTGCCAGCAGCTTAGGAGCGGGAATTTATGATGAGCAGTTCTTC	CASSLGAGIYDEQFF
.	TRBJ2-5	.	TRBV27	TGTGCAAGCAGGGACACAAGGCCCGGGGAGACCCAGTACTTC	CASRDTRPGETQYF
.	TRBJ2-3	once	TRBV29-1	TGCAGCGTTTGGGGCCCCGTGACTAGAAGCACAGATACGCAGTATTTT	CSVWGPVTRSTDTQYF
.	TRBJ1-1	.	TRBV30	TGTGCCCTAATGTGGGCGTTCATGAACACTGAAGCTTTCTTT	CALMWAFMNTEAFF
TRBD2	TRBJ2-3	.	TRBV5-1	TGCGCCAGCAGCTTGGAATTGATGGGGGGGACCACAGATACGCAGTATTTT	CASSLELMGGTTDTQYF
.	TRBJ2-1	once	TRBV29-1	TGCAGTCATGGGGGGGTGGGGGGCGCAGCAAATGAGCAGTTCTTC	CSHGGVGGAANEQFF
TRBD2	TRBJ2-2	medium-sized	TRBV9	TGTGCCAGCAGCGTAGAAGGGACTAGCATAGCCGGGGAGCTGTTTTTT	CASSVEGTSIAGELFF
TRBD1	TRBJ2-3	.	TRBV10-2	TGCGCCAGCCATACAGGGGGCGGCACAGATACGCAGTATTTT	CASHTGGGTDTQYF
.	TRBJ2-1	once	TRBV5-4	TGTGCCAGCCACCGGCCGGGGGGCTACTACAATGAGCAGTTCTTC	CASHRPGGYYNEQFF
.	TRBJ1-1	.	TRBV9	TGTGCCAGCGGGCCGAACACTGAAGCTTTCTTT	CASGPNTEAFF
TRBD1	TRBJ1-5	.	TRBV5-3	TGTGCCAGAAGCTTGAGGACAGGGTATAATCAGCCCCAGCATTTT	CARSLRTGYNQPQHF
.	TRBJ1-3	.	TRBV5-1	TGCGCCAGCAGCTTATTGGGGGCCTCTGGAAACACCATATATTTT	CASSLLGASGNTIYF
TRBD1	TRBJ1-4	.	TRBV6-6	TGTGCCAGCAGACCTACTGAGGGACAGAATGAAAAACTGTTTTTT	CASRPTEGQNEKLFF
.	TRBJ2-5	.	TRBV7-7	TGTGCCAGCAGCTTAGCCAGGGGCAGCCAAGAGACCCAGTACTTC	CASSLARGSQETQYF
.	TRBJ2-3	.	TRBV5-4	TGTGCCAGCAGCTTGTACTCGGGGGGCAGCACAGATACGCAGTATTTT	CASSLYSGGSTDTQYF
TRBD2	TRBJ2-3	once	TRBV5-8	TGTGCCAGCAGCTCGCCGGGACTAGCGGGGGGTCGATCTAGCACAGATACGCAGTATTTT	CASSSPGLAGGRSSTDTQYF
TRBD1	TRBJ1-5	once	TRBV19	TGTGCCAGTAGTGTCCCGGGACAGGGGGCCCTCCTTGGGTATAGCAATCAGCCCCAGCATTTT	CASSVPGQGALLGYSNQPQHF
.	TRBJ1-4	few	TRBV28	TGTGCCAGCAGTACCCCCGTATCCGGTGAAAAACTGTTTTTT	CASSTPVSGEKLFF
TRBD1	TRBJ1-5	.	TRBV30	TGTGCCTGGAGTGAATATCAGGGGGCGCTCAATCAGCCCCAGCATTTT	CAWSEYQGALNQPQHF
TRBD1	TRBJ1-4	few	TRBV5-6	TGTGCCAGCAGTAGGGGACAGCCTAATGAAAAACTGTTTTTT	CASSRGQPNEKLFF
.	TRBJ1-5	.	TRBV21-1	TGTGCCAGCAGCAAAGCGCTCGGGGACAATGGAGATCAGCCCCAGCATTTT	CASSKALGDNGDQPQHF
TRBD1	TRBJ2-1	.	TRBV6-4	TGTGCCAGCAGTAAACAGGGGGTCGGGAATGAGCAGTTCTTC	CASSKQGVGNEQFF
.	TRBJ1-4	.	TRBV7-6	TGTGCCAGCAGCTTAGACCAGGGTTTGGGCGAAAAACTGTTTTTT	CASSLDQGLGEKLFF
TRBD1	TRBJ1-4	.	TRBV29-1	TGCAGCGTTGGGCCGGGGACAGGGGATGCAAAACTGTTTTTT	CSVGPGTGDAKLFF
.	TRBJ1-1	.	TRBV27	TGTGCCAGCAGTTTATCTCACTTCACTGAAGCTTTCTTT	CASSLSHFTEAFF
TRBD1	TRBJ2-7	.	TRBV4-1	TGCGCCAGCAGCGCTAACGGACAGGGTTACGAGCAGTACTTC	CASSANGQGYEQYF
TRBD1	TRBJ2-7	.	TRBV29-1	TGCAGCGTCGGAGGGACAGGGGCAACCTACGAGCAGTACTTC	CSVGGTGATYEQYF
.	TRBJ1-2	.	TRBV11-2	TGTGCCAGCAGCATTTCTCAGGGGTTCTATGGCTACACCTTC	CASSISQGFYGYTF
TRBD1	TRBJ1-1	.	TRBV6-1	TGTGCCAGCAGTGGGGACAGGGACACTGAAGCTTTCTTT	CASSGDRDTEAFF
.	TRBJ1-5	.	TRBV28	TGTGCCAGCAGTTTACTGGACCCCGGGGGGAATCAGCCCCAGCATTTT	CASSLLDPGGNQPQHF
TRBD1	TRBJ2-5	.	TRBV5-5	TGTGCCAGCAGCTTGGCCTTGTGGACAACGACAGGGCGGGAGACCCAGTACTTC	CASSLALWTTTGRETQYF
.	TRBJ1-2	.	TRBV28	TGTGCCAGTTCCTCGGGGAGTCTTTCGGGCTATGGCTACACCTTC	CASSSGSLSGYGYTF
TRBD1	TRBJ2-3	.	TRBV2	TGTGCCAGCAGGACAGGGGGCGTTGGAGATACGCAGTATTTT	CASRTGGVGDTQYF
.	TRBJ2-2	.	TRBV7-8	TGTGCCAGCAGCGATACAGGTTCCGGGGAGCTGTTTTTT	CASSDTGSGELFF
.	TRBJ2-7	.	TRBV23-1	TGCGCCAGCAGTCAATCGAAAGGGACTTTCGGGCACGAGCAGTACTTC	CASSQSKGTFGHEQYF
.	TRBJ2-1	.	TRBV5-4	TGTGCCAGCAGGGCGGGACTGCAGGGTATAAATGAGCAGTTCTTC	CASRAGLQGINEQFF
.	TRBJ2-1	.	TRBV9	TGTGCCAGCAGCCCCCTAGCGTCTGGCCTCTACAATGAGCAGTTCTTC	CASSPLASGLYNEQFF
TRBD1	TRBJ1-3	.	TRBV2	TGTGCCAGCAGTGGGGACAGCTCTGGAAACACCATATATTTT	CASSGDSSGNTIYF
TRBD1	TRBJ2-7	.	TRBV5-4	TGTGCCAGCAGCTTGGGGCAGGGGGCCTACGAGCAGTACTTC	CASSLGQGAYEQYF
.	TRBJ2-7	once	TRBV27	TGTGCCAGCAGGGACTCCTCCTACGAGCAGTACTTC	CASRDSSYEQYF
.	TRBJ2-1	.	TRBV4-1	TGCGCCAGCAGCCAAGAACTATACCGGGATGAGCAGTTCTTC	CASSQELYRDEQFF
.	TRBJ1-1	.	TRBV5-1	TGCGCCAGCAGCTTCTCTCGAACAGGGAACACTGAAGCTTTCTTT	CASSFSRTGNTEAFF
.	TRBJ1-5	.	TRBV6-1	TGTGCCAGCAGAAACAGAGATAGCAATCAGCCCCAGCATTTT	CASRNRDSNQPQHF